Each of the 4 T cell receptor beta chains below was sequenced from the same sample in a study of cytomegalovirus exposure and HLA in healthy donors. Only in-frame clones appear in the TCRdb table, and some are missing; sequencing was by immunoSEQ multiplex PCR. The data contain roughly 130,000 clones, about 90% of them singletons. Input material: PBMCs. Receptor source: a man aged 25 to 45 in good health and CMV-seronegative.

The J gene is TRBJ1-5, the V gene TRBV2, with a tentative D call TRBD1 (5 bases). The CDR3 consists of 14 residues. The V gene's germline CDR1 is SNHLY and CDR2 FYNNEI. The V end lost 6 bases, the J end lost 0 bases, and 9 bases lay between the germline ends. Written as DNA, the CDR3 is TGTGCCAGCAGATTGGACAATAGCAATCAGCCCCAGCATTTT. Translating it yields CASRLDNSNQPQHF.

The rearrangement links TRBV18 to TRBJ1-2, with D possibly TRBD1 on 5 matching bases. Looked up from germline, CDR1 is KGHSH and CDR2 is LQKENI. V was trimmed by 3 bases and J by 12 bases, leaving 20 bases between them. This CDR3 has 14 amino acids. The CDR3: CASSPQRDSGIDTF. Written as DNA, the CDR3 is TGTGCCAGCTCACCTCAAAGGGACTCGGGGATCGACACCTTC.

The chain recombines TRBV29-1 with TRBJ2-2; no clear D. Trimming shortened V by 3 bases and J by 0 bases, and 5 bases separated the two germline ends. The CDR3 loop spans 13 amino acids. Germline V gene data show CDR1 as SQVTM and CDR2 as ANQGSEA. Here the CDR3 reads CSVDTANTGELFF. The CDR3 coding sequence is TGCAGCGTTGACACAGCGAACACCGGGGAGCTGTTTTTT.

This clone appeared once. The gene calls are TRBV7-6 and TRBJ2-7, with 9 bases lining up with TRBD1. The germline V gene encodes CDR1 SGHVS and CDR2 FNYEAQ. V lost 5 bases, J lost 6 bases, and 17 bases stayed unmatched. CDR3 length: 17 residues. CDR3 coding DNA: TGTGCCAGCAGCCCCGAGGTAAACAGGGGGCGCCCAAGCGAGCAGTACTTC. The encoded protein is CASSPEVNRGRPSEQYF.